A selection of T cell receptor beta chains follows, all from one sample in a study of blood T cell repertoires in COVID-19. Sequencing used immunoSEQ multiplex PCR; TCRdb keeps in-frame clones, though not all of them. The sample has under 150,000 clones; 85% are singletons. The sample comprised peripheral blood. The receptors here all came from a human donor in a cohort sampled during active COVID-19. CDR3s include the opening cysteine and the closing phenylalanine or tryptophan. A D gene is named only where the DNA matches it firmly. The size of a clone is reported for some rows only, either as once, few or many, or as a class for expanded clones.

TRBV2,-,-,TRBJ1-2,TGTGCCAGCAGTGTTTTGTCGGTCGGGGGGTTCTCATCCGATGGCTACACCTTC,CASSVLSVGGFSSDGYTF
TRBV6-5,-,-,TRBJ1-1,TGTGCCAGCAGTTACAATGGGGCCCCTGAAGCTTTCTTT,CASSYNGAPEAFF
TRBV3-1/TRBV3-2,-,-,TRBJ2-5,TGTGCCAGCAGCCCCACGGGCGGGGTAGTCGCGGAGACCCAGTACTTC,CASSPTGGVVAETQYF
TRBV3-1/TRBV3-2,-,TRBD2,TRBJ2-1,TGTGCCAGCAGCCAAGCAGAATTAGCGGGGTACTACAATGAGCAGTTCTTC,CASSQAELAGYYNEQFF
TRBV2,-,TRBD1,TRBJ2-7,TGTGCCAGCAGTAGACAGGGGTTGGGGTACGAGCAGTACTTC,CASSRQGLGYEQYF
TRBV6-1,-,-,TRBJ2-2,TGTGCCAGCAGTGAACTCTACACCGGGGAGCTGTTTTTT,CASSELYTGELFF
TRBV6-5,-,TRBD1,TRBJ1-5,TGTGCCTCACAGCAGGGGGCTAGCAATCAGCCCCAGCATTTT,CASQQGASNQPQHF
TRBV2,-,-,TRBJ2-2,TGTGCCAGCAGCCCAGGGTACAACACCGGGGAGCTGTTTTTT,CASSPGYNTGELFF
TRBV30,-,-,TRBJ2-6,TGTGCCTGGACCGTGTCTGGGGCCAACGTCCTGACTTTC,CAWTVSGANVLTF
TRBV3-1/TRBV3-2,-,-,TRBJ2-1,TGTGCCAGCAGCCAACTCTATGAGCAGTTCTTC,CASSQLYEQFF
TRBV5-4,-,-,TRBJ1-2,TGTGCCAGCAGCCGGAGCAGGGAGGCCAACTATGGCTACACCTTC,CASSRSREANYGYTF
TRBV12-3/TRBV12-4,-,-,TRBJ1-2,TGTGCCAGCAGTTTTGCCGTGGCTGGCTACACCTTC,CASSFAVAGYTF
TRBV6-2/TRBV6-3,-,TRBD1,TRBJ1-5,TGTGCCAGCAGCGAGCTACAGGGGGCGACGAGTCAGCCCCAGCATTTT,CASSELQGATSQPQHF
TRBV19,many,-,TRBJ1-2,TGTGCCAGTAGTATTACAGGGCTCTATGGCTACACCTTC,CASSITGLYGYTF
TRBV19,-,TRBD1,TRBJ2-2,TGTGCCAGCCGGGACAGGGGGTCCGGGGAGCTGTTTTTT,CASRDRGSGELFF
TRBV7-3,-,-,TRBJ2-1,TGTGCCAGCAGCTTTATCACGAGGGACGGACAGTCCTACAATGAGCAGTTCTTC,CASSFITRDGQSYNEQFF
TRBV7-9,-,-,TRBJ2-2,TGTGCCAGCAGCTTAGAAGGGGCCGGGGAGCTGTTTTTT,CASSLEGAGELFF
TRBV30,-,TRBD1,TRBJ1-4,TGTGCCTGGAGTGTAGGTCAGGGGGGAAAACTGTTTTTT,CAWSVGQGGKLFF
TRBV9,-,TRBD1,TRBJ2-2,TGTGCCAGCAGCATCAGACAGGGGGCCCCCGGGGAGCTGTTTTTT,CASSIRQGAPGELFF
TRBV10-3,-,TRBD1,TRBJ1-6,TGTGCCATCAGAGATGGGACAGGGGGGCATTCACCCCTCCACTTT,CAIRDGTGGHSPLHF
TRBV5-6,-,TRBD1,TRBJ1-5,TGTGCCAGCAGCTCCTTAAGGGACAGGGTCGGTGAGCCCCAGCATTTT,CASSSLRDRVGEPQHF
TRBV5-4,-,TRBD1,TRBJ1-2,TGTGCCAGCAGCTTGGGTGGACAGGGTCTCTATGGCTACACCTTC,CASSLGGQGLYGYTF
TRBV5-1,-,-,TRBJ2-5,TGCGCCAGCAGCTTGGTAGTCTCCGGGACCCAGTACTTC,CASSLVVSGTQYF
TRBV6-2/TRBV6-3,-,-,TRBJ1-6,TGTGCCAGCAGTTGGAACCCCCCGCTGGACAGAGGAAATTCACCCCTCCACTTT,CASSWNPPLDRGNSPLHF
TRBV6-6,-,-,TRBJ1-5,TGTGCCAGCACCAGGGCCATATTAGGCAATCAGCCCCAGCATTTT,CASTRAILGNQPQHF
TRBV19,-,-,TRBJ1-2,TGTGCCAGTAGTTCCGACAGGCATGGCTACACCTTC,CASSSDRHGYTF
TRBV2,few,TRBD1,TRBJ1-5,TGTGCCAGCAGAAGGACAGGGAGTAGCAATCAGCCCCAGCATTTT,CASRRTGSSNQPQHF
TRBV19,-,-,TRBJ2-5,TGTGCCAGTAGTCTGGGGCGGACTAACCAAGAGACCCAGTACTTC,CASSLGRTNQETQYF
TRBV19,-,-,TRBJ2-1,TGTGCCAGTGGTGAAATAGACTACAATGAGCAGTTCTTC,CASGEIDYNEQFF
TRBV2,-,-,TRBJ2-3,TGTGCCAGCACTGAACTAGCAAATACAGATACGCAGTATTTT,CASTELANTDTQYF
TRBV19,-,TRBD1,TRBJ1-4,TGTGCCAGTAGCGGGGGACAGGGAGATAAACTGTTTTTT,CASSGGQGDKLFF
TRBV29-1,-,-,TRBJ1-1,TGCAGCGTTGACTGGCCCTTGAACACTGAAGCTTTCTTT,CSVDWPLNTEAFF
TRBV12-5,-,TRBD1,TRBJ2-1,TGTGCTAGTGGTTTGGACGGGACAGCTTACAATGAGCAGTTCTTC,CASGLDGTAYNEQFF
TRBV28,-,TRBD1,TRBJ1-4,TGTGCCAGCAGTTTAACAGGGGGCTCGGGTGAAAAACTGTTTTTT,CASSLTGGSGEKLFF
TRBV7-8,once,-,TRBJ2-3,TGTGCCAGCAGCAAGAGCGGCACAGATACGCAGTATTTT,CASSKSGTDTQYF
TRBV5-8,-,-,TRBJ1-5,TGTGCCAGCAGCTTGAGGCAGATCGGGCAGCCCCAGCATTTT,CASSLRQIGQPQHF
TRBV19,-,TRBD2,TRBJ2-5,TGTGCCAGTAGTATAGATCCGGGGACTAGCGGGAGACAAGAGACCCAGTACTTC,CASSIDPGTSGRQETQYF
TRBV9,-,-,TRBJ2-7,TGTGCCAGCAGCGTTACAGGCGACCTTAACTACGAGCAGTACTTC,CASSVTGDLNYEQYF
TRBV6-5,-,-,TRBJ1-6,TGTGCCAGCAGACCCCTGGACAGCCTTCATTCACCCCTCCACTTT,CASRPLDSLHSPLHF
TRBV5-1,-,-,TRBJ2-7,TGCGCCAGCAGCTTGAAACGGGACGAGCAGTACTTC,CASSLKRDEQYF